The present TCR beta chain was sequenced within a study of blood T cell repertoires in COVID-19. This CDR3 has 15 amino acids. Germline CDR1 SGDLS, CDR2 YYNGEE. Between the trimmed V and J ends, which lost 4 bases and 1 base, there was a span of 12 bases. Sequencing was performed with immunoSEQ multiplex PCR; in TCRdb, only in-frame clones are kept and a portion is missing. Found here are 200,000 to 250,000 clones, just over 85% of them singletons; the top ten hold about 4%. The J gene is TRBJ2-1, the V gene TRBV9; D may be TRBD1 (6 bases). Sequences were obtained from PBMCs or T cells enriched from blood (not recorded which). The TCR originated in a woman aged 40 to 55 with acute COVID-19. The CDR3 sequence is CASSPPGASYNEQFF. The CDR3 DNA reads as TGTGCCAGCAGCCCCCCAGGGGCGTCCTACAATGAGCAGTTCTTC.